The 27 T cell receptor beta chains presented below share a single source sample, sequenced in a study of shared clonotypes between healthy human individuals. This table comes from immunoSEQ multiplex PCR, and its TCRdb copy is limited to in-frame clones, with some not included. The top ten hold under 2% of the sample, which has 600,000 to 750,000 clones, around 70% seen once. The sample taken for sequencing was memory CD4+ T cells sorted from blood. Indicated subset: CD45RA-negative fraction. The receptor source for this set is a woman in her twenties or thirties in good health.

The chain couples TRBV5-5 to TRBJ2-3; D perhaps matches TRBD1 (6 bases). CDR3 size: 15 residues. Trimming took off 3 bases at V and 4 bases at J, with 15 bases between the two ends. Germline V gives CDR1 SGHKS, CDR2 YYEKEE (reference sequence). CDR3 bases: TGTGCCAGCAGCTCCGCACTTTCAGGGGCAGATACGCAGTATTTT. Translation: CASSSALSGADTQYF.

The CDR3 sequence is CASSRGQASSGNTIYF. CDR3 DNA sequence: TGCGCCAGCAGCCGGGGACAGGCTTCCTCTGGAAACACCATATATTTT. The chain couples TRBV4-1 to TRBJ1-3, with 8 bases lining up with TRBD1. Trimming cost V 4 bases and J 0 bases; bases outside gene matches: 5. This CDR3 is built from 16 residues. Germline CDR1 reads MGHRA; CDR2 reads YSYEKL.

In regard to this clone: Within the sample, other DNA sequences also encode this same CDR3. The rearrangement joins TRBV6-6 to TRBJ2-7, with no clear D. Deletions cut 0 bases from V and 1 base from J, with 4 bases between. The V gene's germline CDR1 is MNHNY and CDR2 SVGAGI (reference sequence). The CDR3 covers 13 residues. CDR3 bases: TGTGCCAGCAGTTACTCAGGATCCTACGAGCAGTACTTC. It encodes CASSYSGSYEQYF.

This sequence joins TRBV7-8 and TRBJ2-1; D may match TRBD1 or TRBD2 (5 bases each). Germline V gene data show CDR1 as SGHVS and CDR2 as FQNEAQ. Trimming stripped 5 bases from V and 5 bases from J, with 13 bases between. The CDR3 runs 14 residues. The CDR3 protein is CASSPLQGDNEQFF. The CDR3 DNA follows: TGTGCCAGCAGCCCGCTCCAGGGAGACAATGAGCAGTTCTTC.

The chain joins TRBV27 to TRBJ2-1; the D gene is possibly TRBD2 (6 bases). Germline V gene data show CDR1 as MNHEY and CDR2 as SMNVEV (reference sequence). There are 14 residues in the CDR3. The V gene lost 5 bases and the J gene lost 6 bases, with 14 bases spanning the gap. Written as DNA, the CDR3 is TGTGCCAGCAGTCCAACCGGGACTCGCAATGAGCAGTTCTTC. This translates into CASSPTGTRNEQFF.

This chain connects TRBV7-2 to TRBJ1-1; D might be TRBD1 (6 bases). The V end lost 4 bases, the J end lost 8 bases, and 14 bases lay between the germline ends. Germline lookup yields CDR1 SGHTA and CDR2 FQGNSA. The CDR3 runs 13 residues. CDR3 loop: CASSSRTDDEAFF. The CDR3 nucleotides read TGTGCCAGCAGCTCTCGGACAGATGACGAAGCTTTCTTT. The full variable domain, completed using reference TRBV7-2 and TRBJ1-1, is GAGVSQSPSNKVTEKGKDVELRCDPISGHTALYWYRQSLGQGLEFLIYFQGNSAPDKSGLPSDRFSAERTGGSVSTLTIQRTQQEDSAVYLCASSSRTDDEAFFGQGTRLTVV.

Only a few counts were recorded for this clone. The chain joins TRBV5-1 to TRBJ2-7, with 13 bases that match TRBD2. J was trimmed by 6 bases and V by 4 bases; bases with no gene match: 7. This CDR3 is 15 amino acids long. Germline lookup yields CDR1 SGHRS and CDR2 YFSETQ. The CDR3 DNA follows: TGCGCCAGCAGCCTACTAGCGGGAGGGGAGGGCGAGCAGTACTTC. This gives the protein CASSLLAGGEGEQYF.

The V call is TRBV25-1, the J call TRBJ1-5; 10 bases match TRBD1. The trim removed 8 bases at V and 7 bases at J, leaving 5 bases unmatched. Germline V gene sequence: CDR1 MGHDK, CDR2 SYGVNS. CDR3 length: 13 amino acids. The CDR3 here is CASRGQGDQPQHF. CDR3 sequence (DNA): TGTGCCAGCCGCGGACAGGGGGACCAGCCCCAGCATTTT. The variable domain in full, with the rest retrieved from reference TRBV25-1 and TRBJ1-5, is EADIYQTPRYLVIGTGKKITLECSQTMGHDKMYWYQQDPGMELHLIHYSYGVNSTEKGDLSSESTVSRIRTEHFPLTLESARPSHTSQYLCASRGQGDQPQHFGDGTRLSIL.

The chain employs TRBV19 and TRBJ2-1, with unresolved D. CDR3 length equals 15 residues. The germline V and J ends were trimmed by 5 bases and 4 bases, with 15 bases remaining between them. Germline lookup yields CDR1 LNHDA and CDR2 SQIVND (reference sequence). The CDR3 here is CASSVGLTLYNEQFF. The CDR3 bases are TGTGCCAGTAGTGTGGGTCTAACTTTATACAATGAGCAGTTCTTC.

This rearrangement joins TRBV29-1 to TRBJ2-7, with 9 bases that match TRBD2. Germline trimming cut 5 bases from V and 2 bases from J; bases unmatched to any gene: 10. Germline V gene data show CDR1 as SQVTM and CDR2 as ANQGSEA. The length of the CDR3 is 15 residues. The CDR3 region is CSVSSSGDGPYEQYF. DNA for the CDR3: TGCAGCGTTTCGTCTAGCGGGGATGGCCCCTACGAGCAGTACTTC.

The V call is TRBV6-5, the J call TRBJ2-6; the D call may be TRBD1 or TRBD2 (5 bases each). CDR3 length: 16 amino acids. V lost 2 bases to trimming and J lost 4 bases, with 12 bases between them. Per the germline V gene, CDR1 is MNHEY and CDR2 is SVGAGI. CDR3 sequence: CASSYGEGLGANVLTF. DNA for the CDR3: TGTGCCAGCAGTTACGGCGAGGGGTTGGGGGCCAACGTCCTGACTTTC.

This clone was seen a single time. The V gene is TRBV5-1, the J gene TRBJ2-7; D is possibly TRBD1 (6 bases). This CDR3 has 15 amino acids. The germline V and J ends were trimmed by 0 bases and 0 bases, with 10 bases remaining between them. The germline V gene has CDR1 SGHRS and CDR2 YFSETQ. The CDR3 DNA is TGCGCCAGCAGCTTGGGCAGGGGCGACTCCTACGAGCAGTACTTC. Translation gives CASSLGRGDSYEQYF.

The chain combines TRBV5-4 with TRBJ1-3; weak D call: TRBD1 (6 bases). V was cut by 4 bases and J by 0 bases, with 20 bases left in between. Germline-derived CDR1 and CDR2 are SGHNT and YYREEE (reference sequence). The CDR3 contains 18 residues. CDR3 DNA sequence: TGTGCCAGCAGCCCTGGGGGCAATACAGGGAGCTCTGGAAACACCATATATTTT. As protein: CASSPGGNTGSSGNTIYF.

The chain combines TRBV5-1 with TRBJ2-1; 12 nucleotides agree with TRBD2. The J segment lost 7 bases and the V segment lost 1 base, leaving 9 bases of the junction unmatched. Per germline, CDR1 SGHRS and CDR2 YFSETQ. The CDR3 loop spans 17 amino acids. CDR3 coding DNA: TGCGCCAGCAGCTTGCAGACTAGCGGGAGTGGGGTGAATGAGCAGTTCTTC. It specifies CASSLQTSGSGVNEQFF.

The gene calls are TRBV11-2 and TRBJ2-5; D remains unclear. This CDR3 region has 14 residues. V was pared by 2 bases and J by 5 bases, with 12 bases between. Germline V gene lookup returns CDR1 SGHAT and CDR2 FQNNGV. The CDR3 spells CASSLMIAAETQYF. CDR3 nucleotides: TGTGCCAGCAGCTTAATGATCGCCGCCGAGACCCAGTACTTC.

This clone appeared a single time. The chain couples TRBV5-6 to TRBJ2-5; D possibly matches TRBD1 or TRBD2 (5 bases each). The V gene lost 4 bases and the J gene lost 5 bases, with 12 bases spanning the gap. CDR1 is SGHDT, CDR2 YYEEEE, per germline. The CDR3 runs 13 residues. CDR3 nucleotide sequence: TGTGCCAGCAGCCTGGGGGTCTGGGAGACCCAGTACTTC. This encodes CASSLGVWETQYF.

The chain uses TRBV23-1 and TRBJ2-1, with a possible D match to TRBD2 (5 bases). TRBV23-1 is flagged as an ORF with uncertain function. The CDR3 is made up of 13 amino acids. Trimming stripped 6 bases from V and 4 bases from J, with 10 bases between. As DNA, the CDR3 is TGCGCCAGCAGCGTCCGAGGGTACAATGAGCAGTTCTTC. Translated: CASSVRGYNEQFF.

This sequence joins TRBV12-5 and TRBJ2-2; TRBD1 matches at 10 bases. This CDR3 comprises 15 residues. Germline V lookup: CDR1 LGHNT, CDR2 FRNRAP. V was clipped by 5 bases and J by 4 bases; unmatched bases: 4. The CDR3 protein is CASGQDRGFTGELFF. In nucleotides, the CDR3 is TGTGCTAGTGGTCAGGACAGGGGGTTCACCGGGGAGCTGTTTTTT. Filled out from reference TRBV12-5 and TRBJ2-2, the complete variable domain reads DARVTQTPRHKVTEMGQEVTMRCQPILGHNTVFWYRQTMMQGLELLAYFRNRAPLDDSGMPKDRFSAEMPDATLATLKIQPSEPRDSAVYFCASGQDRGFTGELFFGEGSRLTVL.

V is TRBV6-1 and J is TRBJ1-4, with D uncertain. Germline V gene lookup returns CDR1 MNHNS and CDR2 SASEGT. V lost 4 bases and J 7 bases, leaving 10 bases between the germline ends. There are 13 residues in the CDR3. CDR3 in DNA: TGTGCCAGCAGTGTGGCAGGCGGTGAAAAACTGTTTTTT. It is translated as CASSVAGGEKLFF.

CDR3 loop: CASLADEQYF. The CDR3 region has the DNA TGTGCCAGCTTGGCGGACGAGCAGTACTTC. The V and J genes are TRBV7-9 and TRBJ2-7; D gene unclear. The V gene lost 8 bases and the J gene lost 5 bases, with 7 bases spanning the gap. Looked up from germline, CDR1 is SEHNR and CDR2 is FQNEAQ (reference sequence). The CDR3 consists of 10 residues.

This chain links TRBV9 with TRBJ2-2; TRBD2 aligns across 7 bases. CDR1 and CDR2 from the germline V gene are SGDLS and YYNGEE. The CDR3 has 14 amino acids. The V and J ends lost 6 bases and 0 bases, in that order; junction bases with no gene match: 2. CDR3 residues: CASTTSSNTGELFF. The CDR3, as DNA: TGTGCCAGCACGACTAGCTCGAACACCGGGGAGCTGTTTTTT.

The chain recombines TRBV7-9 with TRBJ1-2; tentative D call: TRBD1 (5 bases). CDR1 is SEHNR, CDR2 FQNEAQ, per germline (reference sequence). The germline V and J ends were trimmed by 6 bases and 2 bases, with 10 bases remaining between them. CDR3 size: 13 residues. CDR3 DNA: TGTGCCAGCAGACTAACAGGAAACTATGGCTACACCTTC. Translating it yields CASRLTGNYGYTF.

About this clone: A clone one base away is much larger, so this may be a read error. J is TRBJ2-2 and V is TRBV7-3; D is undetermined. The CDR3 length is 14 residues. V was cut by 2 bases and J by 1 base, with 5 bases left in between. Germline V gives CDR1 SGHTA, CDR2 FQGTGA. This CDR3 is CASSLGRNTGELFF. CDR3 DNA sequence: TGTGCCAGCAGCTTAGGCAGGAACACCGGGGAGCTGTTTTTT. Together with reference TRBV7-3 and TRBJ2-2, the CDR3 gives the full variable domain: GAGVSQTPSNKVTEKGKYVELRCDPISGHTALYWYRQSLGQGPEFLIYFQGTGAADDSGLPNDRFFAVRPEGSVSTLKIQRTERGDSAVYLCASSLGRNTGELFFGEGSRLTVL.

This CDR3 reads CASSPTVSTDTQYF. The CDR3 bases are TGTGCCAGCAGCCCGACAGTTAGCACAGATACGCAGTATTTT. The V gene is TRBV5-6, the J gene TRBJ2-3, with D possibly being TRBD1 (5 bases). Germline CDR1 reads SGHDT; CDR2 reads YYEEEE. The CDR3 runs 14 residues. Trimming took off 4 bases at V and 0 bases at J, with 9 bases between the two ends. The full variable domain, in which reference TRBV5-6 and TRBJ2-3 provide the parts outside the CDR3, is DAGVTQSPTHLIKTRGQQVTLRCSPKSGHDTVSWYQQALGQGPQFIFQYYEEEERQRGNFPDRFSGHQFPNYSSELNVNALLLGDSALYLCASSPTVSTDTQYFGPGTRLTVL.

V is TRBV10-2 and J is TRBJ1-1; 7 bases match TRBD1. V shed 6 bases and J 5 bases; nucleotides not matched to a gene: 9. There are 14 residues in the CDR3. Per germline, CDR1 WSHSY and CDR2 SAAADI. This chain's CDR3 is CASRSNRGGTEAFF. CDR3 nucleotide sequence: TGCGCCAGCAGATCGAACAGGGGAGGTACTGAAGCTTTCTTT.

CDR3 loop: CASTGRSLNEKLFF. Here the CDR3 DNA reads TGTGCCAGTACCGGCCGGAGCCTTAATGAAAAACTGTTTTTT. The genes are TRBV19 and TRBJ1-4; D is unclear. The germline CDR1 and CDR2 sequences are LNHDA and SQIVND (reference sequence). The CDR3 runs 14 residues. Trimming took off 7 bases at V and 4 bases at J, with 13 bases between the two ends.

The V call is TRBV5-4, the J call TRBJ2-7, with D possibly being TRBD1 or TRBD2 (7 bases each). V was pared by 4 bases and J by 5 bases, with 19 bases between. The germline V gene encodes CDR1 SGHNT and CDR2 YYREEE (reference sequence). This CDR3 contains 15 residues. Here the CDR3 DNA reads TGTGCCAGCAGCCCCAGGGGGGGGCGCTTCAACGAGCAGTACTTC. The encoded protein is CASSPRGGRFNEQYF.